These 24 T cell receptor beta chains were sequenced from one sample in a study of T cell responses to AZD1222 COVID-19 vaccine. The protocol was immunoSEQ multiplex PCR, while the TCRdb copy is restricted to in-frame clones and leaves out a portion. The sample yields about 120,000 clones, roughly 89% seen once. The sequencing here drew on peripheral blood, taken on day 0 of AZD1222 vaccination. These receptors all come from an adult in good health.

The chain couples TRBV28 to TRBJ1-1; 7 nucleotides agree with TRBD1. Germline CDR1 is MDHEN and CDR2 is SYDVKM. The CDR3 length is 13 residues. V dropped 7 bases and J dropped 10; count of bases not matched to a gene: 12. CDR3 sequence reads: CASTPNDRVTAFF. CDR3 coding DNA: TGTGCCAGCACCCCAAATGACAGGGTGACAGCTTTCTTT.

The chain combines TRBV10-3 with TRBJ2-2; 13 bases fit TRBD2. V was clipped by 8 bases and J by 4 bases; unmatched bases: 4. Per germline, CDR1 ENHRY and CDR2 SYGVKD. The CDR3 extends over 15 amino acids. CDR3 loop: CAISGLAGSTGELFF. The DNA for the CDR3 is TGTGCCATCTCGGGACTAGCGGGATCCACCGGGGAGCTGTTTTTT.

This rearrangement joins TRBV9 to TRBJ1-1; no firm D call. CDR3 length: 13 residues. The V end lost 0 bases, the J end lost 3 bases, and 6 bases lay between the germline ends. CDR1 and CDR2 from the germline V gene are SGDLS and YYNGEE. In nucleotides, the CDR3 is TGTGCCAGCAGCGTAGCCGGAGACACTGAAGCTTTCTTT. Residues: CASSVAGDTEAFF.

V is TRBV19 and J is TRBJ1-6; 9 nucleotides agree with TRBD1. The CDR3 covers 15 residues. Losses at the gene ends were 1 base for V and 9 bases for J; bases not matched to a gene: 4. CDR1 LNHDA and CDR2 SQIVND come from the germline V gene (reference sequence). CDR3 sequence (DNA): TGTGCCAGTAGTATAGGCGACAGGGGGATTTCACCCCTCCACTTT. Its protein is CASSIGDRGISPLHF.

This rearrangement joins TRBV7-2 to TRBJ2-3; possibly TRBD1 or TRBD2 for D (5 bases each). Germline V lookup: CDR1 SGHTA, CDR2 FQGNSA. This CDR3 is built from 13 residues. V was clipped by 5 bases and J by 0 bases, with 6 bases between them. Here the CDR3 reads CASSRDSTDTQYF. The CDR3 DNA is TGTGCCAGCAGCCGGGACAGCACAGATACGCAGTATTTT.

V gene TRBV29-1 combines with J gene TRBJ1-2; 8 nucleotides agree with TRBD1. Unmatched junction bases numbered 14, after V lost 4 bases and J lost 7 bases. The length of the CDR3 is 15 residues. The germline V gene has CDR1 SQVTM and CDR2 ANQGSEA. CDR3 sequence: CSVGIPGQGAAGYTF. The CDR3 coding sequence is TGCAGCGTTGGAATCCCGGGTCAGGGGGCGGCTGGCTACACCTTC.

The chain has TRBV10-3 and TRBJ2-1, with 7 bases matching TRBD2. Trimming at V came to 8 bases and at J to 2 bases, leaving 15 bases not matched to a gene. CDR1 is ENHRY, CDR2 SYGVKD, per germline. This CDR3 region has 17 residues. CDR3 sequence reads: CAIAPGEGVSPYNEQFF. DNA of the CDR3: TGTGCCATCGCCCCCGGGGAGGGCGTTTCCCCCTACAATGAGCAGTTCTTC.

As DNA, the CDR3 is TGTGCCAGCAGTGATGGAGAGGGGGCGAGTTCACCCCTCCACTTT. Protein product: CASSDGEGASSPLHF. This chain connects TRBV2 to TRBJ1-6; 7 nucleotides agree with TRBD1. The CDR3 is made up of 15 amino acids. V lost 3 bases, J lost 9 bases, and 8 bases stayed unmatched. Germline CDR1 reads SNHLY; CDR2 reads FYNNEI.

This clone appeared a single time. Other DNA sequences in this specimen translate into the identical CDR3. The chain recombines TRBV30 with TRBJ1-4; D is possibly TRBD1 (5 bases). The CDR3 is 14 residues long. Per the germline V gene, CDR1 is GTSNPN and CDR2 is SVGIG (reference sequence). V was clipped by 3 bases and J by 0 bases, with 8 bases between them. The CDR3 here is CAWSGGATNEKLFF. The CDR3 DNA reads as TGTGCCTGGAGCGGGGGGGCAACTAATGAAAAACTGTTTTTT.

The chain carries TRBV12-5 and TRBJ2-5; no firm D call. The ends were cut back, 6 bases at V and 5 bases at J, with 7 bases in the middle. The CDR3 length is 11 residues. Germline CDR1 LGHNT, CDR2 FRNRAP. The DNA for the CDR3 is TGTGCTAGTGGGAAAGGGGAGACCCAGTACTTC. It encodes CASGKGETQYF.

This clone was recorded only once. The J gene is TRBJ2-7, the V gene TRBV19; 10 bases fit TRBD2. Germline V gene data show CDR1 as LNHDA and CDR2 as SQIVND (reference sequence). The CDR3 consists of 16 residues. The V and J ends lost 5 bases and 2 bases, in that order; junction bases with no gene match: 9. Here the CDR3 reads CASSAFSGGLPYEQYF. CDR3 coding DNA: TGTGCCAGTAGTGCCTTTAGCGGGGGGCTTCCCTACGAGCAGTACTTC.

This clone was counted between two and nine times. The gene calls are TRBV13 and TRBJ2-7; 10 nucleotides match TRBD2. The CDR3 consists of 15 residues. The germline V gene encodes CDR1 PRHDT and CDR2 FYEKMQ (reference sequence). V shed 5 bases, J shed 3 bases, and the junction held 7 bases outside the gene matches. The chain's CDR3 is CASSALGLADYEQYF. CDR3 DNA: TGTGCCAGCAGCGCCTTAGGACTAGCGGACTACGAGCAGTACTTC.

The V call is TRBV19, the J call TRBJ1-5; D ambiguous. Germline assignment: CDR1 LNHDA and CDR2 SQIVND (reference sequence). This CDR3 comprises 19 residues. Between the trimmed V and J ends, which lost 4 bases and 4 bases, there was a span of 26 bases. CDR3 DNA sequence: TGTGCCAGTAGTAAGCCCCTGGGCCCTTGGAAACGCGGGAATCAGCCCCAGCATTTT. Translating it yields CASSKPLGPWKRGNQPQHF.

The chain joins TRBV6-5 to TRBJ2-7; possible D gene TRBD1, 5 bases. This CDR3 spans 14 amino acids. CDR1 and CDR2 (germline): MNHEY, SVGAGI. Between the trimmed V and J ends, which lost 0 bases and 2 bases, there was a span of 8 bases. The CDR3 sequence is CASSYSQGTYEQYF. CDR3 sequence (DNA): TGTGCCAGCAGTTACTCGCAGGGAACCTACGAGCAGTACTTC.

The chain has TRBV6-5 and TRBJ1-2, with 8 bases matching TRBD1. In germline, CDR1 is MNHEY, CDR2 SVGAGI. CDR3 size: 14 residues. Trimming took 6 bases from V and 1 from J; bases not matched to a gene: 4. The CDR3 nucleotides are TGTGCCAGCAGGGCAGGGGGCGTTAACTATGGCTACACCTTC. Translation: CASRAGGVNYGYTF.

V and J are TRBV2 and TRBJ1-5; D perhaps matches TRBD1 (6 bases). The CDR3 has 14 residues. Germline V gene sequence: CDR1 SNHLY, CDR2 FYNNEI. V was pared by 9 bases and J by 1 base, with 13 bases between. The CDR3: CARGGWQSNQPQHF. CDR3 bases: TGTGCCAGAGGGGGGTGGCAGAGCAATCAGCCCCAGCATTTT. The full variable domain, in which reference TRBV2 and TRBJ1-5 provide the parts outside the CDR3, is EPEVTQTPSHQVTQMGQEVILRCVPISNHLYFYWYRQILGQKVEFLVSFYNNEISEKSEIFDDQFSVERPDGSNFTLKIRSTKLEDSAMYFCARGGWQSNQPQHFGDGTRLSIL.

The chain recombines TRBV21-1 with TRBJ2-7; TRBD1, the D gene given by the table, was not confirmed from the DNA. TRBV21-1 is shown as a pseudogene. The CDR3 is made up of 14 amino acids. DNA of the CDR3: TGTGCCAGCAGCAACTCGACAGGGGGCTACGAGCAGTACTTC. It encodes CASSNSTGGYEQYF.

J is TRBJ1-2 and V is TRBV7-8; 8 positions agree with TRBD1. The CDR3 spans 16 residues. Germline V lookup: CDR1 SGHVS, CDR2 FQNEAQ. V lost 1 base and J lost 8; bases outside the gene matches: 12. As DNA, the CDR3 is TGTGCCAGCAGCTTAGGTGGCGGACAGGGAACGATCGGCTACACCTTC. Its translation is CASSLGGGQGTIGYTF.

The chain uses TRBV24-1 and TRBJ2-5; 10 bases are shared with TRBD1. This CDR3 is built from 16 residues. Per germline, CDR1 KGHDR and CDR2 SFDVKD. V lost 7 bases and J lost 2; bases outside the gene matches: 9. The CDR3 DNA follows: TGTGCCACCAGAAAACCGGGACAGGGGCAGCAAGAGACCCAGTACTTC. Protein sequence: CATRKPGQGQQETQYF.

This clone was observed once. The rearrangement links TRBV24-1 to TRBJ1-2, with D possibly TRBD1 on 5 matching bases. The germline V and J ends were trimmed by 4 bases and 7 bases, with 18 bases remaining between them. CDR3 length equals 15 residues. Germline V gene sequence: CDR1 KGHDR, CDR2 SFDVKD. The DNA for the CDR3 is TGTGCCACCAGTGAATCTACAGGTATTTCCGGTGGCTACACCTTC. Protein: CATSESTGISGGYTF.

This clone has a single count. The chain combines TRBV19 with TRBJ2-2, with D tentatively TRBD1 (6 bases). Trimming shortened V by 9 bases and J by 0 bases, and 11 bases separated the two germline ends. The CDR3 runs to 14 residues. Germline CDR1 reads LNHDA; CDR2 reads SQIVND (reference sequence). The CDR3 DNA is TGTGCCAGCCTGGACAGACCGAACACCGGGGAGCTGTTTTTT. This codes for CASLDRPNTGELFF.

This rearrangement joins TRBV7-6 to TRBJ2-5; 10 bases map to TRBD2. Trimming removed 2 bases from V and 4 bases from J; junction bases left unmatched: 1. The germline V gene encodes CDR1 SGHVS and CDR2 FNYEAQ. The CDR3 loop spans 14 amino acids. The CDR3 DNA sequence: TGTGCCAGCAGCTTAAGCGGGGGGGCAGAGACCCAGTACTTC. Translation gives CASSLSGGAETQYF.

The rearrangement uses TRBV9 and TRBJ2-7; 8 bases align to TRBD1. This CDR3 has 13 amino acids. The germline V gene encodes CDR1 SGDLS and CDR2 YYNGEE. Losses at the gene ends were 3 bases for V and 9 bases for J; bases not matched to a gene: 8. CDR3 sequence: CASSGPGQVVQYF. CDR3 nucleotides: TGTGCCAGCAGCGGGCCGGGACAGGTCGTGCAGTACTTC.

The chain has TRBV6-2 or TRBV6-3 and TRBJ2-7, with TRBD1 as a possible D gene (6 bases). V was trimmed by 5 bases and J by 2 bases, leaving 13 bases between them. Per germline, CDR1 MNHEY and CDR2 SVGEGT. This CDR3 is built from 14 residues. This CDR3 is CASSTWTVPYEQYF. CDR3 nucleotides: TGTGCCAGCAGTACCTGGACAGTCCCCTACGAGCAGTACTTC.